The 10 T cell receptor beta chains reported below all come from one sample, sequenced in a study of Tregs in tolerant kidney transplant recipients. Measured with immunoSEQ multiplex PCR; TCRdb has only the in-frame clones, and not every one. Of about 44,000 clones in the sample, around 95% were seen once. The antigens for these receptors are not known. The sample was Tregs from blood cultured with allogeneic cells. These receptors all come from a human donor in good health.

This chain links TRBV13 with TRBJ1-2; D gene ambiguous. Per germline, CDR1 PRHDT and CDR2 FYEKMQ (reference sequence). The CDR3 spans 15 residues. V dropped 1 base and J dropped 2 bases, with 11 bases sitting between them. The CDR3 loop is CASSLEGFLNYGYTF. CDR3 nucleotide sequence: TGTGCCAGCAGCTTAGAAGGTTTCCTAAACTATGGCTACACCTTC. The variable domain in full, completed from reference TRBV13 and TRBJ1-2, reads AAGVIQSPRHLIKEKRETATLKCYPIPRHDTVYWYQQGPGQDPQFLISFYEKMQSDKGSIPDRFSAQQFSDYHSELNMSSLELGDSALYFCASSLEGFLNYGYTFGSGTRLTVV.

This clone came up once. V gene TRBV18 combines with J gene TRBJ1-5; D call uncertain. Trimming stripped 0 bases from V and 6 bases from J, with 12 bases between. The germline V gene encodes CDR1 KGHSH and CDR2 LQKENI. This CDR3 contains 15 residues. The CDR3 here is CASSPPGTWGQPQHF. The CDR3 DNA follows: TGTGCCAGCTCACCACCAGGCACTTGGGGTCAGCCCCAGCATTTT.

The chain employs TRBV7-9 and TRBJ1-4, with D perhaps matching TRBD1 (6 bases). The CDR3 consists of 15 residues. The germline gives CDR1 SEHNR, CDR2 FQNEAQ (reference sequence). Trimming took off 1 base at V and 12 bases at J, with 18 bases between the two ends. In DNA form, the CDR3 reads TGTGCCAGCAGCTTAGACCCCCCTTTACAGGGAGAACTGTTTTTT. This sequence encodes CASSLDPPLQGELFF.

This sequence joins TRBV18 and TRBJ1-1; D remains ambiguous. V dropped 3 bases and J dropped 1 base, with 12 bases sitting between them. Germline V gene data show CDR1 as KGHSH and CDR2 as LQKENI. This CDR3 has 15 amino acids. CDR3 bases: TGTGCCAGCTCACCGGCCCACCATAGGAACACTGAAGCTTTCTTT. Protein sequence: CASSPAHHRNTEAFF.

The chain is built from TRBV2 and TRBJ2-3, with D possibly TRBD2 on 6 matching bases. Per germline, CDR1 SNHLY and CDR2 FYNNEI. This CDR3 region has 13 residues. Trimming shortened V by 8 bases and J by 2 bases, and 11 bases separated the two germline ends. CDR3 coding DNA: TGTGCCAGCGGCCGGGACTTCACAGATACGCAGTATTTT. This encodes CASGRDFTDTQYF. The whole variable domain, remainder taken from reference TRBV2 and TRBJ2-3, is EPEVTQTPSHQVTQMGQEVILRCVPISNHLYFYWYRQILGQKVEFLVSFYNNEISEKSEIFDDQFSVERPDGSNFTLKIRSTKLEDSAMYFCASGRDFTDTQYFGPGTRLTVL.

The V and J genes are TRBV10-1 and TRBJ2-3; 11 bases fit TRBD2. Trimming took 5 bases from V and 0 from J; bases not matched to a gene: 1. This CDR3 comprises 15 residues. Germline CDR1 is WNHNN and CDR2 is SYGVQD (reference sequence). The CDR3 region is CASSWTSGSTDTQYF. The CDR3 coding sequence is TGCGCCAGCAGTTGGACTAGCGGGAGCACAGATACGCAGTATTTT.

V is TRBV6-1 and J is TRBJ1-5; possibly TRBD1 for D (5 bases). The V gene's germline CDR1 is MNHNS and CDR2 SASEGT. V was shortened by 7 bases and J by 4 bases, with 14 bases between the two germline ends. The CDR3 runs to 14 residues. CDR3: CASKAGTPNQPQHF. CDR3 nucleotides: TGTGCCAGCAAAGCAGGGACGCCAAATCAGCCCCAGCATTTT.

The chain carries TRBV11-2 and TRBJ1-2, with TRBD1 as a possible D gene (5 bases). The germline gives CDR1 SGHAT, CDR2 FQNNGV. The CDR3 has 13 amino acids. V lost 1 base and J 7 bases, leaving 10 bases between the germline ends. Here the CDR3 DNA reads TGTGCCAGCAGCTTAGGGGGGACCCGTGGCTACACCTTC. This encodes CASSLGGTRGYTF.

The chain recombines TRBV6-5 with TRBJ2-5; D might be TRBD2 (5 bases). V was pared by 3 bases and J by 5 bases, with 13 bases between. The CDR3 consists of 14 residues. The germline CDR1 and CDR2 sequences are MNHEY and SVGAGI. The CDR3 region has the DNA TGTGCCAGCAGTTATAGTCGCGGGCTGGAGACCCAGTACTTC. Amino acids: CASSYSRGLETQYF.

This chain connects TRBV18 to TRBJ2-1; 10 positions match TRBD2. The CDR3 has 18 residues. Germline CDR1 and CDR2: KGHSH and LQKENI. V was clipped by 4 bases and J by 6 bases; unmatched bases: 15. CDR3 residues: CASSLLGLALPGGNEQFF. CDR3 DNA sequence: TGTGCCAGCTCACTTCTGGGACTAGCGCTTCCGGGGGGCAATGAGCAGTTCTTC.